The source of this T cell receptor (beta chain) is a study of blood T cell repertoires in COVID-19. Study summary: Samples of COVID-19 (acute and convalescent) were obtained from the United States, Italy and Spain. T cells, B-cell-depleted T cells, or PBMCs provided the cDNA or gDNA that served as material.

Per germline, CDR1 SEHNR and CDR2 FQNEAQ (reference sequence). V lost 5 bases, J lost 0 bases, and 14 bases lay in between. CDR3 size: 17 residues. Original processing methods: Estimation of nucleated cell counts relied on the amplification of reference gene primers. This table comes from immunoSEQ multiplex PCR, and its TCRdb copy is limited to in-frame clones, with some not included. Clonal size and the V and J genes are those of that table, whereas D and trimming came from the DNA. The sample holds about 130,000 clones; about four fifths are singletons and the top ten take more than 15%. What was sequenced was peripheral blood. This chain joins TRBV7-9 and TRBJ2-6, with D uncertain. The receptor was derived from an elderly man with acute or convalescent COVID-19. The DNA for the CDR3 is TGTGCCAGCAGCCCGCGGCAGTTCCTCTCTGGGGCCAACGTCCTGACTTTC. It codes for CASSPRQFLSGANVLTF.